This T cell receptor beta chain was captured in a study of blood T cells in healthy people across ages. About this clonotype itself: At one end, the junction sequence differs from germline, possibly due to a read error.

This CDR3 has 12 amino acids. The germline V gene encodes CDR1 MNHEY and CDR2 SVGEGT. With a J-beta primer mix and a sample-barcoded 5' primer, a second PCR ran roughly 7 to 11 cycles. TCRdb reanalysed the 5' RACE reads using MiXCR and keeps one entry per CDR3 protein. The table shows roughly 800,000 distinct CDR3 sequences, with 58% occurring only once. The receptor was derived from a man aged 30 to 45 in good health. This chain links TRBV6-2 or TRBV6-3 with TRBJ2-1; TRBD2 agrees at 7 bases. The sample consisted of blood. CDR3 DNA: TGTACCAGCAGGACTAGTGCGGTTGAGCAGTTCTTC. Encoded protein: CTSRTSAVEQFF.